The source of this TCR beta chain is a study of CD8 T cells in Susac syndrome. RNA was extracted with the RNeasy kit, and a quantity of roughly 0.45 to 1 ug was reverse transcribed using random hexamers. TCRdb itself ran the immunoSEQ multiplex PCR reads through MiXCR, one entry per CDR3 protein. There are 150,000 to 200,000 distinct CDR3 sequences in the sample; around nine tenths occur only once, and 0.087% lies in the top ten. Germline V gene lookup returns CDR1 SGHRS and CDR2 YFSETQ. V lost 3 bases to trimming and J lost 2 bases, with 18 bases between them. The CDR3 totals 16 residues. The TCR originated in a human donor with Susac syndrome. The V gene is TRBV5-1, the J gene TRBJ2-7; the D is unclear. What was sequenced was CD4+ T cells from PBMCs. This chain's CDR3 is CASSSGRKASTYEQYF. CDR3 bases: TGCGCCAGCAGCTCCGGACGGAAGGCATCCACCTACGAGCAGTACTTC.